The 15 T cell receptor beta chains below were found in one sample sequenced in a study of T cell responses to AZD1222 COVID-19 vaccine. The protocol was immunoSEQ multiplex PCR, while the TCRdb copy is restricted to in-frame clones and leaves out a portion. The sample lists some 80,000 clones, about 87% occurring once. Sequenced material: peripheral blood, taken 28 days after the second dose of the MenACWY control vaccine. These receptors originate from an adult who received the MenACWY meningococcal vaccine as a control.

This chain uses TRBV9 with TRBJ2-6; D unclear. V was shortened by 2 bases and J by 0 bases, with 12 bases between the two germline ends. Germline CDR1 reads SGDLS; CDR2 reads YYNGEE. The length of the CDR3 is 17 residues. The CDR3 bases are TGTGCCAGCAGCGTGTTGGCAGCCAACTCTGGGGCCAACGTCCTGACTTTC. Encoded protein: CASSVLAANSGANVLTF.

Of note for this clone: This same CDR3 is encoded by further DNA sequences in the sample. V usage is TRBV28 and J usage is TRBJ1-2; TRBD1 might be the D (5 bases). The germline V gene has CDR1 MDHEN and CDR2 SYDVKM. V gave up 3 bases and J gave up 3 bases, with 8 bases separating them. The CDR3 runs 13 residues. Here the CDR3 reads CASSLGRDYGYTF. CDR3 nucleotide sequence: TGTGCCAGCAGTTTGGGCAGGGACTATGGCTACACCTTC.

The chain carries TRBV14 and TRBJ1-6; a possible D gene is TRBD1 (6 bases). Trimming removed 5 bases at V and 6 bases at J, with 14 bases between. The V gene's germline CDR1 is SGHDN and CDR2 FVKESK. This CDR3 has 15 amino acids. This CDR3 reads CASSTQGGGNSPLHF. The CDR3, as DNA: TGTGCCAGCAGCACACAGGGAGGGGGTAATTCACCCCTCCACTTT.

V is TRBV6-5 and J is TRBJ1-6; 9 bases line up with TRBD1. Germline CDR1 and CDR2: MNHEY and SVGAGI. The CDR3 has 15 residues. V lost 5 bases and J lost 6; bases outside the gene matches: 5. The CDR3 region has the DNA TGTGCCAGCAGTCTCTCGGGACAGGGTAATTCACCCCTCCACTTT. Its translation: CASSLSGQGNSPLHF.

This chain joins TRBV6-5 and TRBJ1-2; 10 nucleotides align to TRBD1. The CDR3 totals 12 residues. Looked up from germline, CDR1 is MNHEY and CDR2 is SVGAGI. Trimming cost V 11 bases and J 6 bases; bases outside gene matches: 6. Here the CDR3 DNA reads TGTGCCTCTACGGACAGGGGGAATGGCTACACCTTC. Its protein product is CASTDRGNGYTF.

The rearrangement links TRBV7-2 to TRBJ1-2, with D possibly being TRBD1 (5 bases). V dropped 3 bases and J dropped 5 bases, with 10 bases sitting between them. This CDR3 is built from 13 residues. Germline V CDR1 and CDR2: SGHTA, FQGNSA. Here the CDR3 DNA reads TGTGCCAGCAGCTTCGTCAGGGAGTATGGCTACACCTTC. Its protein is CASSFVREYGYTF.

The gene calls are TRBV19 and TRBJ1-1, with D possibly being TRBD1 (5 bases). Germline CDR1 and CDR2: LNHDA and SQIVND (reference sequence). The V gene lost 8 bases and the J gene lost 3 bases, with 13 bases spanning the gap. CDR3 length: 13 residues. The CDR3 sequence is CASRRDADTEAFF. CDR3 coding DNA: TGTGCCAGTCGCCGGGACGCCGACACTGAAGCTTTCTTT.

This clone was picked up one time. The chain has TRBV5-1 and TRBJ2-7; weak D call: TRBD2 (5 bases). Looked up from germline, CDR1 is SGHRS and CDR2 is YFSETQ. V was shortened by 4 bases and J by 1 base, with 18 bases between the two germline ends. This CDR3 is built from 16 residues. CDR3 nucleotide sequence: TGCGCCAGCAGCCCCAAGCTCGGGGATGCATCCTACGAGCAGTACTTC. Its translation is CASSPKLGDASYEQYF.

The chain couples TRBV28 to TRBJ2-2; D is perhaps TRBD2 (5 bases). The CDR3 consists of 14 residues. V was trimmed by 6 bases and J by 4 bases, leaving 12 bases between them. The germline V gene has CDR1 MDHEN and CDR2 SYDVKM. The CDR3 DNA reads as TGTGCCAGCAGAGAGGGCCTGACCACCGGGGAGCTGTTTTTT. Protein: CASREGLTTGELFF.

The J gene is TRBJ2-1, the V gene TRBV4-2; TRBD2 matches at 8 bases. With 1 base clipped from V and 2 bases from J, the junction kept 1 base outside the gene matches. CDR1 is LGHNA and CDR2 is YNFKEQ in the germline V gene. The CDR3 has 15 amino acids. CDR3 loop: CASSQVRGAYNEQFF. CDR3 bases: TGTGCCAGCAGCCAAGTGCGGGGGGCCTACAATGAGCAGTTCTTC.

This chain joins TRBV6-4 and TRBJ2-1; 8 positions match TRBD2. This CDR3 has 16 amino acids. Germline CDR1 and CDR2: MRHNA and SNTAGT. Trimming at V came to 2 bases and at J to 5 bases, leaving 8 bases not matched to a gene. The CDR3 protein is CASSDRRGVTHNEQFF. Written as DNA, the CDR3 is TGTGCCAGCAGTGACCGGCGGGGGGTGACCCACAATGAGCAGTTCTTC.

The rearrangement uses TRBV12-3 or TRBV12-4 and TRBJ1-5; D not resolved. V was pared by 6 bases and J by 7 bases, with 13 bases between. The length of the CDR3 is 13 residues. CDR3 in amino acids: CASSAVVGQPQHF. For the CDR3, the DNA is TGTGCCAGCAGCGCGGTCGTCGGGCAGCCCCAGCATTTT.

This clone was seen a single time. V and J are TRBV19 and TRBJ2-1; D possibly corresponds to TRBD1 (6 bases). CDR3 length: 15 residues. From germline, CDR1 is LNHDA and CDR2 SQIVND (reference sequence). V lost 9 bases and J 2 bases, leaving 17 bases between the germline ends. This chain's CDR3 is CARTKTGNPYNEQFF. In nucleotides, the CDR3 is TGTGCCAGAACAAAAACAGGGAACCCCTACAATGAGCAGTTCTTC. The full variable domain, its missing parts supplied by reference TRBV19 and TRBJ2-1, is DGGITQSPKYLFRKEGQNVTLSCEQNLNHDAMYWYRQDPGQGLRLIYYSQIVNDFQKGDIAEGYSVSREKKESFPLTVTSAQKNPTAFYLCARTKTGNPYNEQFFGPGTRLTVL.

The rearrangement links TRBV27 to TRBJ1-1; D uncertain. Germline V CDR1 and CDR2: MNHEY, SMNVEV (reference sequence). The CDR3 has 12 residues. V lost 6 bases to trimming and J lost 4 bases, with 9 bases between them. CDR3 bases: TGTGCCAGCAGGGACGGTAGCACTGAAGCTTTCTTT. Protein sequence: CASRDGSTEAFF.

V is TRBV5-4 and J is TRBJ1-1, with no clear D. V lost 0 bases and J lost 0, with 9 bases in between. CDR3 length: 15 residues. The germline V gene encodes CDR1 SGHNT and CDR2 YYREEE (reference sequence). CDR3 nucleotides: TGTGCCAGCAGCTTGGAAGCTCAGGTGAACACTGAAGCTTTCTTT. This sequence encodes CASSLEAQVNTEAFF.